The subject of this entry is one T cell receptor beta chain. Its target is not known. Every patient was affected by relapse after autologous stem cell transplantation, while exposure to brentuximab vedotin was not uniform. This sample was included in a study of PD-1 blockade in classical Hodgkin lymphoma. Findings of the study overall: A significant rise in TCR diversity by C4D1 was seen for CD4+ but not CD8+ cells.

The CDR3 has 15 residues. The trim removed 3 bases at V and 6 bases at J, leaving 5 bases unmatched. Germline values: CDR1 SGHVS, CDR2 FNYEAQ. The method was immunoSEQ multiplex PCR; TCRdb's version includes in-frame clones alone and lacks a portion of them. The top ten clones hold roughly 10% of a sample with tens of thousands of clones, 89% of them seen once. V gene TRBV7-6 combines with J gene TRBJ2-2; 9 bases agree with TRBD1. The sample in question was peripheral blood mononuclear cells (PBMCs), obtained before the second cycle of nivolumab. This clonotype originated in a human donor with classical Hodgkin lymphoma. The CDR3 DNA reads TGTGCCAGCAGCTTTCGGACAGGGGAGGCCGGGGAGCTGTTTTTT. Protein: CASSFRTGEAGELFF.